Shown below are 3 T cell receptor beta chains from a single sample sequenced in a study of T cells in Graves' hyperthyroidism and ophthalmopathy. RNA transcripts were the template for amplifying TCR beta CDR3 regions. RT-PCR in the first round (using the HTBI primer set) targeted the TCR CDR3. MiXCR, run by TCRdb on the multiplex PCR reads, gives a single entry per CDR3 protein. The data show 610,000 or so distinct CDR3 sequences, about 45% seen once. Sequencing used peripheral blood or thyroid tissue (not recorded which). These receptors originate from a woman in her late teens or twenties with Graves' hyperthyroidism.

This clonotype was observed a few times. The chain has TRBV5-4 and TRBJ2-6; 8 bases align to TRBD2. The CDR3 totals 19 residues. V was pared by 6 bases and J by 0 bases, with 14 bases of the junction left unmatched. Germline V CDR1 and CDR2: SGHNT, YYREEE (reference sequence). CDR3 loop: CASKPGLGGLLSGANVLTF. DNA for the CDR3: TGTGCCAGCAAACCGGGACTAGGGGGTCTGCTCTCTGGGGCCAACGTCCTGACTTTC.

Ten or more counts support this clonotype. Germline is not matched at one junction end, which may reflect a read error. This chain joins TRBV6-6 and TRBJ1-6; 7 nucleotides match TRBD1. The CDR3 consists of 12 residues. Germline-derived CDR1 and CDR2 are MNHNY and SVGAGI (reference sequence). Written as DNA, the CDR3 is TGTGCCAGCACCACAGGGGTCGCACCCCTCTCCTTT. Amino acid sequence: CASTTGVAPLSF.

The V gene is TRBV7-3, the J gene TRBJ2-5; 7 bases match TRBD1. Germline-derived CDR1 and CDR2 are SGHTA and FQGTGA. V shed 2 bases and J 1 base; nucleotides not matched to a gene: 13. This CDR3 has 18 residues. This chain's CDR3 is CASSLSIVGAGGQETQYF. CDR3 DNA sequence: TGTGCCAGCAGCTTATCAATCGTCGGGGCAGGGGGCCAAGAGACCCAGTACTTC. Together with reference TRBV7-3 and TRBJ2-5, the CDR3 gives the full variable domain: GAGVSQTPSNKVTEKGKYVELRCDPISGHTALYWYRQSLGQGPEFLIYFQGTGAADDSGLPNDRFFAVRPEGSVSTLKIQRTERGDSAVYLCASSLSIVGAGGQETQYFGPGTRLLVL.